Shown below are 16 T cell receptor beta chains from a single sample sequenced in a study of cytomegalovirus exposure and HLA in healthy donors. TCRdb's table, derived via immunoSEQ multiplex PCR, lists solely in-frame clones and lacks some. This table holds about 98,000 clones, 70% to 90% found once. Sample: PBMCs. Every receptor here comes from a woman aged 25 to 39 in good health and CMV-seronegative.

The chain combines TRBV7-8 with TRBJ1-3; D unresolved. The V and J ends lost 6 bases and 4 bases respectively, with 16 bases between them. The V gene's germline CDR1 is SGHVS and CDR2 FQNEAQ. This CDR3 is built from 15 residues. CDR3 in DNA: TGTGCCAGCAGACGCAGCCGCCTACAGGGAAACACCATATATTTT. The encoded protein is CASRRSRLQGNTIYF.

In this sample, this clone turned up once. The chain employs TRBV7-6 and TRBJ2-3, with a possible D match to TRBD2 (6 bases). CDR1 is SGHVS and CDR2 is FNYEAQ in the germline V gene. CDR3 length equals 17 residues. Trimming stripped 4 bases from V and 1 base from J, with 18 bases between. The CDR3 DNA is TGTGCCAGCAGCTACGGACGGGGGTTTGGTGGCACAGATACGCAGTATTTT. Translating gives CASSYGRGFGGTDTQYF.

The chain couples TRBV7-2 to TRBJ1-5; TRBD1 is a possible D gene (6 bases). CDR3 length: 17 amino acids. V shed 6 bases and J shed 1 base, with 19 bases lying between them. The germline V gene encodes CDR1 SGHTA and CDR2 FQGNSA. The CDR3 loop is CASSFRRTGSSNQPQHF. CDR3 coding DNA: TGTGCCAGCAGTTTTAGAAGAACAGGGTCCAGCAATCAGCCCCAGCATTTT.

Concerning this clone itself: The same CDR3 is also encoded by other DNA sequences in this sample. The chain uses TRBV18 and TRBJ2-2; a weak D match, TRBD2 (6 bases). The V gene's germline CDR1 is KGHSH and CDR2 LQKENI. This CDR3 contains 13 residues. The ends were cut back, 3 bases at V and 5 bases at J, with 7 bases in the middle. CDR3 protein: CASSPRETGELFF. CDR3 coding DNA: TGTGCCAGCTCACCGCGGGAAACCGGGGAGCTGTTTTTT. The complete variable domain, with remaining parts taken from reference TRBV18 and TRBJ2-2, reads NAGVMQNPRHLVRRRGQEARLRCSPMKGHSHVYWYRQLPEEGLKFMVYLQKENIIDESGMPKERFSAEFPKEGPSILRIQQVVRGDSAAYFCASSPRETGELFFGEGSRLTVL.

The chain couples TRBV9 to TRBJ2-7; D call uncertain. The CDR3 loop spans 11 amino acids. Germline CDR1 SGDLS, CDR2 YYNGEE. V was trimmed by 7 bases and J by 6 bases, leaving 11 bases between them. CDR3 in DNA: TGTGCCAGCGGGCCGCCCGGCGAGCAGTACTTC. The encoded protein is CASGPPGEQYF. Drawing the rest from reference TRBV9 and TRBJ2-7, the complete variable domain is DSGVTQTPKHLITATGQRVTLRCSPRSGDLSVYWYQQSLDQGLQFLIQYYNGEERAKGNILERFSAQQFPDLHSELNLSSLELGDSALYFCASGPPGEQYFGPGTRLTVT.

The chain is built from TRBV5-4 and TRBJ1-5; TRBD1 agrees at 8 bases. The CDR3 is 13 amino acids. Losses at the gene ends were 4 bases for V and 5 bases for J; bases not matched to a gene: 2. In germline, CDR1 is SGHNT, CDR2 YYREEE (reference sequence). CDR3 nucleotides: TGTGCCAGCAGCGTACAGGGGGATCAGCCCCAGCATTTT. The encoded protein is CASSVQGDQPQHF.

This chain links TRBV19 with TRBJ1-1; D unresolved. The V gene's germline CDR1 is LNHDA and CDR2 SQIVND (reference sequence). CDR3 length: 15 amino acids. V was shortened by 5 bases and J by 1 base, with 14 bases between the two germline ends. Written as DNA, the CDR3 is TGTGCCAGTAGTCCGGTGAAACCTAGGAACACTGAAGCTTTCTTT. It codes for CASSPVKPRNTEAFF. Using reference TRBV19 and TRBJ1-1 for the parts outside the CDR3, the full variable domain is DGGITQSPKYLFRKEGQNVTLSCEQNLNHDAMYWYRQDPGQGLRLIYYSQIVNDFQKGDIAEGYSVSREKKESFPLTVTSAQKNPTAFYLCASSPVKPRNTEAFFGQGTRLTVV.

A single count supports this clone. The chain employs TRBV29-1 and TRBJ2-5; D might be TRBD1 (5 bases). The CDR3 has 11 amino acids. CDR1 SQVTM and CDR2 ANQGSEA come from the germline V gene. V was shortened by 3 bases and J by 5 bases, with 7 bases between the two germline ends. CDR3 DNA: TGCAGCGTTGACAGGGTGGAGACCCAGTACTTC. Translating gives CSVDRVETQYF. Supplemented by reference TRBV29-1 and TRBJ2-5, the full variable domain reads SAVISQKPSRDICQRGTSLTIQCQVDSQVTMMFWYRQQPGQSLTLIATANQGSEATYESGFVIDKFPISRPNLTFSTLTVSNMSPEDSSIYLCSVDRVETQYFGPGTRLLVL.

This chain links TRBV18 with TRBJ1-2, with a possible D match to TRBD1 (5 bases). The length of the CDR3 is 14 residues. V dropped 4 bases and J dropped 0 bases, with 9 bases sitting between them. Germline-derived CDR1 and CDR2 are KGHSH and LQKENI. CDR3 sequence reads: CASSRGLANYGYTF. The DNA for the CDR3 is TGTGCCAGCTCACGGGGACTAGCTAACTATGGCTACACCTTC.

This chain connects TRBV4-1 to TRBJ2-2; 9 bases agree with TRBD2. Germline values: CDR1 MGHRA, CDR2 YSYEKL. Trimming at V came to 4 bases and at J to 2 bases, leaving 14 bases not matched to a gene. The CDR3 is 19 amino acids. CDR3 loop: CASSPRVGSGGINTGELFF. DNA of the CDR3: TGCGCCAGCAGCCCCCGCGTGGGTAGCGGGGGTATAAACACCGGGGAGCTGTTTTTT.

This clone was detected only once. The genes are TRBV28 and TRBJ1-2, with 11 bases lining up with TRBD1. This CDR3 comprises 13 residues. Unmatched junction bases numbered 4, after V lost 6 bases and J lost 7 bases. Germline V gives CDR1 MDHEN, CDR2 SYDVKM. The CDR3 DNA follows: TGTGCCAGCAGGTACGGGACAGGGGGTGGCTACACCTTC. Amino acid sequence: CASRYGTGGGYTF.

This chain uses TRBV29-1 with TRBJ2-3; D gene ambiguous. This CDR3 comprises 13 residues. The V and J ends lost 3 bases and 2 bases respectively, with 9 bases between them. The germline V gene has CDR1 SQVTM and CDR2 ANQGSEA. The CDR3 spells CSVDKQFTDTQYF. The DNA for the CDR3 is TGCAGCGTTGATAAACAGTTCACAGATACGCAGTATTTT.

This chain uses TRBV5-1 with TRBJ2-5, with D possibly TRBD2 on 7 matching bases. Germline V gene sequence: CDR1 SGHRS, CDR2 YFSETQ. Trimming removed 7 bases from V and 0 bases from J, with 13 bases in between. This CDR3 is built from 14 residues. In nucleotides, the CDR3 is TGCGCCAGCGCCGGGGGGCCAAACCAAGAGACCCAGTACTTC. Translating gives CASAGGPNQETQYF. The entire variable domain, with the rest obtained from reference TRBV5-1 and TRBJ2-5, is as follows: KAGVTQTPRYLIKTRGQQVTLSCSPISGHRSVSWYQQTPGQGLQFLFEYFSETQRNKGNFPGRFSGRQFSNSRSEMNVSTLELGDSALYLCASAGGPNQETQYFGPGTRLLVL.

The chain is built from TRBV5-4 and TRBJ1-4; 8 nucleotides align to TRBD1. CDR1 SGHNT and CDR2 YYREEE come from the germline V gene (reference sequence). V shed 4 bases, J shed 8 bases, and the junction held 13 bases outside the gene matches. The CDR3 consists of 16 residues. DNA of the CDR3: TGTGCCAGCAGCATCGGGACAGGAGGGCTAGGGGAAAAACTGTTTTTT. This gives the protein CASSIGTGGLGEKLFF.

This sequence joins TRBV28 and TRBJ2-7; 13 positions agree with TRBD2. The CDR3 is 15 residues long. CDR1 is MDHEN and CDR2 is SYDVKM in the germline V gene. Losses at the gene ends were 3 bases for V and 7 bases for J; bases not matched to a gene: 6. The CDR3 reads CASSLGTSGTGEQYF. The CDR3 DNA reads TGTGCCAGCAGTTTGGGGACTAGCGGGACTGGGGAGCAGTACTTC.

V and J are TRBV6-6 and TRBJ2-3; maybe TRBD1 (5 bases). Germline CDR1 is MNHNY and CDR2 is SVGAGI (reference sequence). The CDR3 runs to 14 residues. Trimming stripped 6 bases from V and 0 bases from J, with 10 bases between. The CDR3: CASSRTYSTDTQYF. The CDR3 DNA reads TGTGCCAGCAGCAGGACATATAGCACAGATACGCAGTATTTT.